The clone carrying this T cell receptor beta chain was counted only a few times. This specimen comes from a study of OX40 agonist ivuxolimab in advanced cancers. Whole-study context: At 75% to 90% male, the cohort had a mean age of around 56 years, ranging from about 23 to 79.

V lost 1 base to trimming and J lost 9 bases, with 7 bases between them. Germline CDR1 SGHAT, CDR2 FQNNGV. The CDR3 is 13 residues long. Profiling relied on immunoSEQ multiplex PCR, and the TCRdb table lists in-frame clones only, not all of them. The sample lists some 100,000 clones; roughly 80% were seen once. This receptor was identified in an adult with an advanced solid tumor such as melanoma, head and neck, liver or kidney cancer. Specimen: CD4+ or CD8+ T cells sorted from blood, collected in a trial of the OX40 agonist ivuxolimab. The V call is TRBV11-2, the J call TRBJ1-6, with D uncertain. CDR3 sequence (DNA): TGTGCCAGCAGCTTAGTTGAGGGTTCACCCCTCCACTTT. It yields the protein CASSLVEGSPLHF.